The source of this T cell receptor (beta chain) is a study of siplizumab effects on memory and regulatory T cells. The method was immunoSEQ multiplex PCR; TCRdb's version includes in-frame clones alone and lacks a portion of them. The sample shows 60,000 to 65,000 clones, 65% to 80% of them seen only once. Germline-derived CDR1 and CDR2 are LNHDA and SQIVND (reference sequence). This CDR3 has 12 residues. V lost 6 bases and J 4 bases, leaving 7 bases between the germline ends. The sequence was obtained from a human donor in good health. The sample comprised memory CD4+ T cells sorted from blood. The chain couples TRBV19 to TRBJ2-1; D unresolved. The CDR3 spells CASRGRYNEQFF. The CDR3 nucleotides are TGTGCCAGTAGAGGCAGATACAATGAGCAGTTCTTC.